This TCR beta chain emerged from a study of blood T cell repertoires in COVID-19. In its sample, this clone was seen a few times. Study processing details: Reference gene primer amplification gave nucleated cell count estimates. Sequencing was performed with immunoSEQ multiplex PCR; in TCRdb, only in-frame clones are kept and a portion is missing. From that table come the V and J calls and clone size; the DNA was used to work out D and trimming. Seen here are about 230,000 clones, 83% observed once, and the top ten hold 2% to 3%. V dropped 4 bases and J dropped 7 bases, with 8 bases sitting between them. The CDR3 has 11 residues. Germline V gives CDR1 SEHNR, CDR2 FQNEAQ (reference sequence).

Sequenced: peripheral blood. V usage is TRBV7-9 and J usage is TRBJ2-7; D is undetermined. The receptor comes from a woman in her 70s with active or convalescent COVID-19. The CDR3, as DNA: TGTGCCAGCAGCTCTTTCTATGAGCAGTACTTC. This sequence encodes CASSSFYEQYF.